The T cell receptor (beta chain) described here comes from a study of shared clonotypes between healthy human individuals. Study-level findings and limits: Estimated richness values were generally larger in naive subsets than in memory subsets. Clonotypes shared by all four sorted-subset donors had higher generation probabilities than non-shared clonotypes.

Comments on this clone: The antigen remains unidentified.

On sorted subsets, replicate PCRs used approximately 190 ng DNA, or about 30,000 T cell genomes. Assay: immunoSEQ multiplex PCR; the TCRdb copy retains only in-frame clones and omits some. This sample carries around 2.5 million clones, more than 85% of them seen once, and the ten largest clones take roughly 0.36%. Germline CDR1 reads LGHNA; CDR2 reads YSLEER. Trimming cost V 4 bases and J 8 bases; bases outside gene matches: 12. The CDR3 is 15 amino acids. The donor population consisted of healthy HIV-negative adults with no recent acute infections or vaccinations. The chain is built from TRBV4-3 and TRBJ1-2; 8 bases map to TRBD1. The sequenced sample consisted of naive CD4+ T cells from PBMCs. Subset here: CD45RA+ positively selected. This sequence originates from a man younger than 35 in good health. Some clones in this sample may be carry-over from other donors' samples. CDR3 sequence: CASSPKAGGFGGYTF. The CDR3 DNA follows: TGCGCCAGCAGCCCTAAGGCAGGGGGCTTTGGAGGCTACACCTTC.